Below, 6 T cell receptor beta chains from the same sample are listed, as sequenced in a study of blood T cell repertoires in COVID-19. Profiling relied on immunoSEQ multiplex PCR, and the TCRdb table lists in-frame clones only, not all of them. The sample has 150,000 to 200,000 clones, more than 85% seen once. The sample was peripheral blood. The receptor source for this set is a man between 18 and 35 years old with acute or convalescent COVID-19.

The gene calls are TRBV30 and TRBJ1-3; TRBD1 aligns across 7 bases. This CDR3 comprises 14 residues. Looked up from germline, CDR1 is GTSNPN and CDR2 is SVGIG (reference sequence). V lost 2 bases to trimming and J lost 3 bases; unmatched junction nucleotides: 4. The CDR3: CAWSTGTDGNTIYF. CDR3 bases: TGTGCCTGGAGTACAGGGACAGATGGAAACACCATATATTTT. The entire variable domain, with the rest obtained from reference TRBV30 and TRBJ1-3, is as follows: SQTIHQWPATLVQPVGSPLSLECTVEGTSNPNLYWYRQAAGRGLQLLFYSVGIGQISSEVPQNLSASRPQDRQFILSSKKLLLSDSGFYLCAWSTGTDGNTIYFGEGSWLTVV.

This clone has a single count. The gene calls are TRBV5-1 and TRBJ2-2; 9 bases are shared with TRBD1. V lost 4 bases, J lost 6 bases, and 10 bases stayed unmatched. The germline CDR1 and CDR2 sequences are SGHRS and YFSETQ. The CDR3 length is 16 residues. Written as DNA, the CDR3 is TGCGCCAGCAGCCCGCTGGGACAGGGAGGATCCGGGGAGCTGTTTTTT. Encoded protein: CASSPLGQGGSGELFF.

CDR3 amino acids: CASSHGQGRNYGYTF. As DNA, the CDR3 is TGCGCCAGCAGCCACGGACAGGGACGGAACTATGGCTACACCTTC. The chain carries TRBV5-1 and TRBJ1-2, with TRBD1 matching 8 bases. The CDR3 consists of 15 residues. Trimming removed 4 bases from V and 2 bases from J; junction bases left unmatched: 7. The germline CDR1 and CDR2 sequences are SGHRS and YFSETQ.

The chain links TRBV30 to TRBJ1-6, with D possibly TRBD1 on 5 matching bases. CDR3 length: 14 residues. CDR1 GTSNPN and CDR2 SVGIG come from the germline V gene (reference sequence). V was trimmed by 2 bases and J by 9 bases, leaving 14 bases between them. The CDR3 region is CAWSQQGLSSPLHF. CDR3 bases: TGTGCCTGGAGTCAGCAGGGTCTAAGTTCACCCCTCCACTTT.

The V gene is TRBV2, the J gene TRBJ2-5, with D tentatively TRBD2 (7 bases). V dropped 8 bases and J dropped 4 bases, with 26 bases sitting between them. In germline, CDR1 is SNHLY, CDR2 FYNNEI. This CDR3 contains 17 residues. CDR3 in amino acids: CASSHDNSFGGPETQYF. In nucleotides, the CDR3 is TGTGCCAGCTCGCACGATAATTCTTTCGGGGGGCCAGAGACCCAGTACTTC.

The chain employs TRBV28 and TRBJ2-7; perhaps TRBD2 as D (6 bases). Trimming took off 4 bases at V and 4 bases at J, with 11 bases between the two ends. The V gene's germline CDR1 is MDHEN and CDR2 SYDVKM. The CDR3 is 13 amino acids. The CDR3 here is CASSSGLLYEQYV. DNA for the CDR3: TGTGCCAGCAGTTCGGGACTCCTATACGAGCAGTACGTC.